This T cell receptor beta chain was recovered during a study of cytomegalovirus exposure and HLA in healthy donors. Study-wide background: HLA-typed donors contributed 65 million to 85 million unique TCRs, which were held in an early data release.

Concerning this clone itself: The target antigen is unknown.

General study results and limits: Analysis was performed later, and it showed HLA-associated TCR beta chains to be more clonally expanded than equally common others. Certain indistinguishable V segments, among them TRBV6-2 and TRBV6-3, were excluded.

Use of 60 Vbeta and 13 Jbeta primers characterized the PCR. Authors' analysis steps: Around 11 million shared chains were among the roughly 78 million unique TCR beta chains that a later analysis counted. The protocol was immunoSEQ multiplex PCR, while the TCRdb copy is restricted to in-frame clones and leaves out a portion. V, J and clone size are those of that table, while D and trimming were read from the DNA. Its listing shows roughly 36,000 clones. Germline loops: CDR1 SGHRS, CDR2 YFSETQ. Trimming took off 0 bases at V and 0 bases at J, with 13 bases between the two ends. This CDR3 contains 18 residues.

Material for sequencing was PBMCs. This clonotype was obtained from a woman in her twenties or thirties in good health and CMV-seropositive. The chain couples TRBV5-1 to TRBJ2-6; D possibly corresponds to TRBD1 (5 bases). This chain's CDR3 is CASSLAGPMSSGANVLTF. CDR3 bases: TGCGCCAGCAGCTTGGCAGGGCCCATGAGCTCTGGGGCCAACGTCCTGACTTTC.